A single sample is the source of the 25 T cell receptor beta chains below, sequenced in a study of cytomegalovirus exposure and HLA in healthy donors. Assay: immunoSEQ multiplex PCR; the TCRdb copy retains only in-frame clones and omits some. The table has about 120,000 clones, over 75% seen once. The sequenced sample consisted of PBMCs. The source of these receptors is a woman in her late teens or twenties in good health and CMV-seropositive.

This sequence joins TRBV5-4 and TRBJ2-3; D is perhaps TRBD2 (6 bases). CDR1 and CDR2 from the germline V gene are SGHNT and YYREEE (reference sequence). The germline V and J ends were trimmed by 3 bases and 1 base, with 9 bases remaining between them. The CDR3 is made up of 14 amino acids. The CDR3 here is CASSSPGGTDTQYF. As DNA, the CDR3 is TGTGCCAGCAGCTCACCGGGGGGCACAGATACGCAGTATTTT.

This clone showed up just once. V and J are TRBV11-2 and TRBJ2-6; the D gene is possibly TRBD1 (6 bases). V shed 4 bases and J shed 11 bases, with 12 bases lying between them. Germline CDR1 is SGHAT and CDR2 is FQNNGV. The CDR3 contains 13 residues. The CDR3 loop is CASSSGTPYVLTF. The CDR3 DNA reads TGTGCCAGCAGCTCCGGGACACCGTACGTCCTGACTTTC.

This rearrangement joins TRBV6-1 to TRBJ2-2; 8 nucleotides match TRBD1. Unmatched junction bases numbered 19, after V lost 4 bases and J lost 6 bases. This CDR3 is 19 amino acids long. CDR1 is MNHNS and CDR2 is SASEGT in the germline V gene. CDR3 DNA: TGTGCCAGCAGTGGGAACCCGGGACAGGCGCTGGAAATCTCCGGGGAGCTGTTTTTT. Protein sequence: CASSGNPGQALEISGELFF.

The V gene is TRBV5-1, the J gene TRBJ1-1; 7 nucleotides match TRBD1. Germline V CDR1 and CDR2: SGHRS, YFSETQ. The CDR3 contains 14 residues. With 5 bases clipped from V and 6 bases from J, the junction kept 10 bases outside the gene matches. The CDR3 protein is CASRLGTDWAEAFF. CDR3 nucleotide sequence: TGCGCCAGCAGACTTGGGACAGATTGGGCTGAAGCTTTCTTT.

CDR3 in amino acids: CASSKVRLSRYEQYF. The CDR3 DNA reads TGTGCCAGCAGCAAAGTCAGGTTATCACGCTACGAGCAGTACTTC. The chain employs TRBV21-1 and TRBJ2-7; the table names TRBD1, a call not compared with the DNA. TRBV21-1 is marked as a pseudogene. The CDR3 spans 15 residues.

This clone was seen only a few times. This chain connects TRBV30 to TRBJ1-5, with 8 bases matching TRBD1. The CDR3 sequence is 14 residues long. V shed 1 base, J shed 5 bases, and the junction held 4 bases outside the gene matches. Germline values: CDR1 GTSNPN, CDR2 SVGIG (reference sequence). CDR3 amino acids: CAWSDGQGDQPQHF. The DNA of the CDR3 is TGTGCCTGGAGTGACGGACAGGGAGATCAGCCCCAGCATTTT. Using reference TRBV30 and TRBJ1-5 for the parts outside the CDR3, the full variable domain is SQTIHQWPATLVQPVGSPLSLECTVEGTSNPNLYWYRQAAGRGLQLLFYSVGIGQISSEVPQNLSASRPQDRQFILSSKKLLLSDSGFYLCAWSDGQGDQPQHFGDGTRLSIL.

Here the CDR3 DNA reads TGTGCCATACAGTCCCAGATTACCTACGAGCAGTACTTC. Protein sequence: CAIQSQITYEQYF. The chain is built from TRBV6-6 and TRBJ2-7; D remains ambiguous. The germline V gene encodes CDR1 MNHNY and CDR2 SVGAGI (reference sequence). The CDR3 runs 13 residues. V lost 10 bases to trimming and J lost 2 bases, with 15 bases between them.

The J gene is TRBJ1-6, the V gene TRBV10-1; 8 nucleotides match TRBD1. The CDR3 has 13 amino acids. Losses at the gene ends were 4 bases for V and 14 bases for J; bases not matched to a gene: 7. From germline, CDR1 is WNHNN and CDR2 SYGVQD (reference sequence). CDR3 residues: CASSGGQGLSLHF. The DNA for the CDR3 is TGCGCCAGCAGTGGTGGACAGGGATTATCCCTCCACTTT.

This sequence joins TRBV7-8 and TRBJ1-1; TRBD1 might be the D (6 bases). The CDR3 consists of 15 residues. Trimming shortened V by 5 bases and J by 6 bases, and 19 bases separated the two germline ends. The germline V gene has CDR1 SGHVS and CDR2 FQNEAQ. In DNA form, the CDR3 reads TGTGCCAGCAGCCCTCACCTAGGGACACCTGCTGAAGCTTTCTTT. Its protein is CASSPHLGTPAEAFF.

This chain connects TRBV9 to TRBJ1-3; D is unresolved. This CDR3 is built from 14 residues. Germline V gives CDR1 SGDLS, CDR2 YYNGEE. V was trimmed by 3 bases and J by 4 bases, leaving 11 bases between them. For the CDR3, the DNA is TGTGCCAGCAGCGCGCCCAACAGAGGAAACACCATATATTTT. This codes for CASSAPNRGNTIYF. The full variable domain, completed using reference TRBV9 and TRBJ1-3, is DSGVTQTPKHLITATGQRVTLRCSPRSGDLSVYWYQQSLDQGLQFLIQYYNGEERAKGNILERFSAQQFPDLHSELNLSSLELGDSALYFCASSAPNRGNTIYFGEGSWLTVV.

This clone was seen once. The CDR3, as DNA: TGTGCCTGGAGTCCCAACCGGGCCTCCGCGGGGTTCTTC. Its translation: CAWSPNRASAGFF. V is TRBV30 and J is TRBJ2-1; TRBD2 might be the D (5 bases). CDR3 length equals 13 residues. V was shortened by 2 bases and J by 15 bases, with 20 bases between the two germline ends. Germline lookup yields CDR1 GTSNPN and CDR2 SVGIG (reference sequence).

This clone has only one observation. The chain links TRBV10-3 to TRBJ1-4; the D gene is possibly TRBD1 (5 bases). Trimming removed 0 bases from V and 4 bases from J, with 9 bases in between. Germline loops: CDR1 ENHRY, CDR2 SYGVKD. There are 15 residues in the CDR3. In DNA form, the CDR3 reads TGTGCCATCAGTGAGTCCGGGGGGTATAATGAAAAACTGTTTTTT. Translating gives CAISESGGYNEKLFF.

V and J are TRBV30 and TRBJ2-7; tentative D call: TRBD1 (5 bases). V shed 4 bases and J shed 2 bases, with 6 bases lying between them. CDR1 is GTSNPN and CDR2 is SVGIG in the germline V gene (reference sequence). CDR3 length equals 11 residues. The CDR3 loop reads CAWTGPYEQYF. CDR3 bases: TGTGCCTGGACAGGGCCCTACGAGCAGTACTTC.

On this clone: The same CDR3 arises from other DNA sequences in this sample as well. The V gene is TRBV6-5, the J gene TRBJ2-7; no clear D. The CDR3 runs to 14 residues. CDR1 and CDR2 from the germline V gene are MNHEY and SVGAGI. V was shortened by 2 bases and J by 1 base, with 9 bases between the two germline ends. CDR3 in DNA: TGTGCCAGCAGTTACAGTCGAGGTTCCTACGAGCAGTACTTC. Translated, it gives CASSYSRGSYEQYF.

This chain uses TRBV30 with TRBJ1-3, with D perhaps matching TRBD1 (5 bases). The CDR3 length is 14 residues. Germline lookup yields CDR1 GTSNPN and CDR2 SVGIG (reference sequence). The V end was cut by 1 base, the J end by 1 base, with 8 bases between. The CDR3 bases are TGTGCCTGGAGTGCACAGGAGTCTGGAAACACCATATATTTT. This translates into CAWSAQESGNTIYF.

As for this clone: Germline is not matched at one junction end, which may reflect a read error. The chain combines TRBV6-1 with TRBJ1-6; 7 positions match TRBD1. Germline loops: CDR1 MNHNS, CDR2 SASEGT. The CDR3 spans 12 residues. As DNA, the CDR3 is TGTGCCATCCGGACAGGCAATTCACCCCCCCACTTT. This codes for CAIRTGNSPPHF.

The chain recombines TRBV11-1 with TRBJ1-5; a weak D match, TRBD1 (5 bases). The V gene lost 5 bases and the J gene lost 4 bases, with 9 bases spanning the gap. CDR1 and CDR2 (germline): SGHAT, FQDESV (reference sequence). This CDR3 has 13 residues. CDR3 DNA: TGTGCCAGCAGCCTCAAGGGGAATCAGCCCCAGCATTTT. Amino acids: CASSLKGNQPQHF.

This clone appeared a single time. The rearrangement uses TRBV11-3 and TRBJ2-5; TRBD1 matches 8 bases. The trim removed 5 bases at V and 1 base at J, leaving 3 bases unmatched. This CDR3 region has 14 residues. Germline V gene sequence: CDR1 SGHNT, CDR2 YENEEA. Here the CDR3 DNA reads TGTGCCAGCAGCCCCGGGACAGGCCAAGAGACCCAGTACTTC. This sequence encodes CASSPGTGQETQYF.

This clone has only one observation. The genes are TRBV5-6 and TRBJ1-3; tentatively, D is TRBD1 (5 bases). The CDR3 length is 15 residues. CDR1 and CDR2 from the germline V gene are SGHDT and YYEEEE. V was trimmed by 0 bases and J by 4 bases, leaving 11 bases between them. The CDR3 spells CASSLGQGYGNTIYF. In nucleotides, the CDR3 is TGTGCCAGCAGCTTGGGCCAGGGATACGGAAACACCATATATTTT.

Only one count was recorded for this clone. The chain carries TRBV6-5 and TRBJ1-1; a weak D match, TRBD1 (6 bases). Trimming left V 2 bases short and J 6 bases short, with 10 bases between. From germline, CDR1 is MNHEY and CDR2 SVGAGI. This CDR3 is built from 13 residues. CDR3 amino acids: CASSYDRIAEAFF. For the CDR3, the DNA is TGTGCCAGCAGTTACGACAGGATCGCTGAAGCTTTCTTT.

The gene calls are TRBV6-5 and TRBJ1-5; no reliable D call. V was shortened by 5 bases and J by 5 bases, with 10 bases between the two germline ends. CDR1 MNHEY and CDR2 SVGAGI come from the germline V gene. This CDR3 spans 13 amino acids. This CDR3 is CASSKQRDQPQHF. In DNA form, the CDR3 reads TGTGCCAGCAGTAAACAGAGGGATCAGCCCCAGCATTTT.

The chain couples TRBV4-1 to TRBJ2-1; D may be TRBD2 (5 bases). CDR1 is MGHRA, CDR2 YSYEKL, per germline. V lost 4 bases to trimming and J lost 0 bases, with 13 bases between them. The CDR3 is made up of 16 amino acids. Here the CDR3 reads CASSPLALSSYNEQFF. The CDR3 DNA is TGCGCCAGCAGCCCCCTAGCCCTCAGCTCCTACAATGAGCAGTTCTTC.

The V gene is TRBV7-9, the J gene TRBJ1-2, with D possibly matching TRBD1 (5 bases). Trimming removed 5 bases at V and 10 bases at J, with 17 bases between. Germline assignment: CDR1 SEHNR and CDR2 FQNEAQ (reference sequence). The CDR3 runs to 13 residues. The CDR3 protein is CASSHRTEGDYTF. The CDR3 nucleotides are TGTGCCAGCAGCCACCGGACGGAAGGGGACTACACCTTC.

This chain uses TRBV9 with TRBJ1-3; D unresolved. V was trimmed by 4 bases and J by 0 bases, leaving 17 bases between them. There are 17 residues in the CDR3. The V gene's germline CDR1 is SGDLS and CDR2 YYNGEE. CDR3: CASSSTSGAPSGNTIYF. The CDR3 bases are TGTGCCAGCAGCTCCACCTCGGGAGCACCCTCTGGAAACACCATATATTTT.

The CDR3 nucleotides are TGTGCCAGCAGTTCCGGCTTCGGCGGAGCCTACGAGCAGTACTTC. Translation gives CASSSGFGGAYEQYF. The genes are TRBV27 and TRBJ2-7; no firm D call. Germline-derived CDR1 and CDR2 are MNHEY and SMNVEV (reference sequence). V was cut by 4 bases and J by 2 bases, with 15 bases left in between. The CDR3 covers 15 residues.